These 10 T cell receptor beta chains were sequenced from one sample in a study of early T cells in non-severe SARS-CoV-2 infection. TCRdb reanalysed the 5' RACE reads using MiXCR and keeps one entry per CDR3 protein. Of under 100,000 distinct CDR3 sequences in the sample, around 13% were seen once. The specimen sequenced was whole blood. All receptors derive from an adult who was a healthcare worker with PCR-confirmed SARS-CoV-2 infection or an uninfected control (not recorded which).

The chain has TRBV7-2 and TRBJ1-1, with D maybe TRBD1 (5 bases). The CDR3 contains 16 residues. V gave up 1 base and J gave up 3 bases, with 15 bases separating them. The germline V gene encodes CDR1 SGHTA and CDR2 FQGNSA. The CDR3 reads CASSLVSRQGDTEAFF. CDR3 nucleotides: TGTGCCAGCAGCTTAGTATCGCGGCAGGGAGACACTGAAGCTTTCTTT.

There are many counts of this clonotype. The V call is TRBV4-3, the J call TRBJ2-7; D is ambiguous. The CDR3 covers 16 residues. The germline V and J ends were trimmed by 1 base and 0 bases, with 13 bases remaining between them. Germline V gene lookup returns CDR1 LGHNA and CDR2 YSLEER. Here the CDR3 DNA reads TGCGCCAGCAGCCAAGTTTCGAAGGCTGCCTCCTACGAGCAGTACTTC. This encodes CASSQVSKAASYEQYF.

Worth noting for this clonotype: One base away lies a much larger clone, so this may be a sequencing read error. The rearrangement joins TRBV11-2 to TRBJ1-2; D unresolved. CDR1 is SGHAT and CDR2 is FQNNGV in the germline V gene. Trimming took 3 bases from V and 9 from J, leaving 8 bases between them. The CDR3 is 11 amino acids. As DNA, the CDR3 is TGTGCCAGCAGCTTCGATTCTAGCTACACCTTC. Its protein is CASSFDSSYTF.

This clonotype was found many times. The chain links TRBV20-1 to TRBJ2-1; D not resolved. This CDR3 comprises 12 residues. Per the germline V gene, CDR1 is DFQATT and CDR2 is SNEGSKA (reference sequence). The V gene lost 3 bases and the J gene lost 9 bases, with 12 bases spanning the gap. The chain's CDR3 is CSASKLTVEQFF. CDR3 bases: TGCAGTGCTAGTAAGCTTACTGTTGAGCAGTTCTTC.

This clonotype was seen only a few times. V is TRBV18 and J is TRBJ2-1; maybe TRBD1 (8 bases). CDR3 size: 15 residues. Trimming pared 1 base from V and 5 bases from J, leaving 12 bases between. The germline gives CDR1 KGHSH, CDR2 LQKENI. This CDR3 reads CASSPRGGQDNEQFF. CDR3 nucleotides: TGTGCCAGCTCACCACGCGGGGGACAGGACAATGAGCAGTTCTTC.

This clonotype has only one observation. The chain has TRBV7-2 and TRBJ2-7; D possibly corresponds to TRBD2 (5 bases). Germline V gene sequence: CDR1 SGHTA, CDR2 FQGNSA. V dropped 3 bases and J dropped 2 bases, with 11 bases sitting between them. The CDR3 consists of 14 residues. The CDR3 loop reads CASSFGTSPYEQYF. CDR3 DNA sequence: TGTGCCAGCAGCTTTGGTACTAGTCCCTACGAGCAGTACTTC.

V is TRBV5-6 and J is TRBJ2-1; 9 nucleotides align to TRBD1. Germline CDR1 reads SGHDT; CDR2 reads YYEEEE. Trimming at V came to 1 base and at J to 6 bases, leaving 5 bases not matched to a gene. The CDR3 is 15 amino acids. CDR3 nucleotides: TGTGCCAGCAGCTTGCTCGAGACAGGGGGCAATGAGCAGTTCTTC. Protein product: CASSLLETGGNEQFF.

This clonotype appeared many times. The chain is built from TRBV2 and TRBJ1-2; tentative D call: TRBD1 (5 bases). The germline gives CDR1 SNHLY, CDR2 FYNNEI. This CDR3 region has 15 residues. Trimming removed 6 bases at V and 3 bases at J, with 17 bases between. The DNA of the CDR3 is TGTGCCAGCAGCCAACAGGACGGTCGGTACTATGGCTACACCTTC. Translation: CASSQQDGRYYGYTF.

This clonotype was counted ten times or more. The J gene is TRBJ2-1, the V gene TRBV30; D gene ambiguous. Germline CDR1 is GTSNPN and CDR2 is SVGIG (reference sequence). The V end was cut by 1 base, the J end by 6 bases, with 7 bases between. The CDR3 runs 12 residues. The CDR3 DNA sequence: TGTGCCTGGAGTGGATCAAGCAATGAGCAGTTCTTC. Translating it yields CAWSGSSNEQFF.

This chain connects TRBV7-2 to TRBJ2-1; 9 bases line up with TRBD2. The CDR3 sequence is 15 residues long. Germline trimming cut 1 base from V and 7 bases from J; bases unmatched to any gene: 5. Germline assignment: CDR1 SGHTA and CDR2 FQGNSA. The CDR3 sequence is CASSLDSGGRNEQFF. The CDR3 DNA reads TGTGCCAGCAGCTTAGACAGCGGGGGGCGGAATGAGCAGTTCTTC.